This T cell receptor (beta chain) comes out of a study of T cell repertoires in cytomegalovirus infection. Study as a whole: Public TCR beta signatures indicated both CMV infection and matching HLA type. Study results and limitations: The study found HLA-C-restricted CMV-specific TCR beta clonotypes dominating the ex vivo response.

TCRdb reprocessed the reads via MiXCR and lists one record per CDR3 protein. This sample carries more than 650,000 distinct CDR3 sequences, less than 40% of them seen once, and the ten largest clones take under 3.5%. This clonotype showed up many times. The antigen is undetermined. The CDR3 is 16 residues long. V dropped 8 bases and J dropped 2 bases, with 21 bases sitting between them. The germline V gene has CDR1 MDHEN and CDR2 SYDVKM. Sequencing used PBMCs. The sequence came from a human donor in good health (CMV status not recorded). Some clones in this sample may be carry-over from other donors' samples. J is TRBJ2-5 and V is TRBV28; D may be TRBD1 or TRBD2 (6 bases each). CDR3 residues: CASQVEGGGLQETQYF. The CDR3 DNA follows: TGTGCCAGCCAGGTAGAAGGAGGGGGTTTACAAGAGACCCAGTACTTC.